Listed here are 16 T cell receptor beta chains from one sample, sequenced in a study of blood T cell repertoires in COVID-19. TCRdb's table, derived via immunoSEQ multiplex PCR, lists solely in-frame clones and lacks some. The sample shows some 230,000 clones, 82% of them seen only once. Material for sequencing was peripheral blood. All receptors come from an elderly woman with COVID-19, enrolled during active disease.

This CDR3 is CASSLGRGLFETQYF. The CDR3 DNA reads as TGTGCCAGCAGCTTAGGCAGGGGGCTCTTTGAGACCCAGTACTTC. J is TRBJ2-5 and V is TRBV5-4; TRBD1 agrees at 8 bases. Per germline, CDR1 SGHNT and CDR2 YYREEE (reference sequence). V lost 2 bases to trimming and J lost 5 bases; unmatched junction nucleotides: 8. The CDR3 extends over 15 amino acids.

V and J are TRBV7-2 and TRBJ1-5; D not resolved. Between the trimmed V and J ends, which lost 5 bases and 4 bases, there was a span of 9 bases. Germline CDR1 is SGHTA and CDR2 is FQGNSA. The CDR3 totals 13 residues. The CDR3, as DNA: TGTGCCAGCAGCACGACACAGAATCAGCCCCAGCATTTT. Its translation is CASSTTQNQPQHF.

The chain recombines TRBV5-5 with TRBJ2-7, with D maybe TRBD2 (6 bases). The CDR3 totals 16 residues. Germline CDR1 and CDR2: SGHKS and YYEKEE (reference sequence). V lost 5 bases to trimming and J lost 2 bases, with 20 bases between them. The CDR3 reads CASSTLTSSGAYEQYF. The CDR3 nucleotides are TGTGCCAGCAGTACCCTAACTAGCTCTGGGGCCTACGAGCAGTACTTC.

The CDR3 coding sequence is TGTGCCAGCAGCTTGGACCCGACAGGGAACTATGGCTACACCTTC. It translates to CASSLDPTGNYGYTF. The rearrangement links TRBV5-4 to TRBJ1-2, with 7 bases that match TRBD1. The V gene's germline CDR1 is SGHNT and CDR2 YYREEE (reference sequence). The CDR3 length is 15 residues. The trim removed 0 bases at V and 2 bases at J, leaving 4 bases unmatched.

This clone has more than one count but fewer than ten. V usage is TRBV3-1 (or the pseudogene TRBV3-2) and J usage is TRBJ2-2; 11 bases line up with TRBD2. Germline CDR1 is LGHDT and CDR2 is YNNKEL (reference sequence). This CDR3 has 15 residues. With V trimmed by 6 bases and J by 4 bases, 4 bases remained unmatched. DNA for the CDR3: TGTGCCAGCAGAACAGGGACTAGCGGCACCGGGGAGCTGTTTTTT. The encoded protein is CASRTGTSGTGELFF.

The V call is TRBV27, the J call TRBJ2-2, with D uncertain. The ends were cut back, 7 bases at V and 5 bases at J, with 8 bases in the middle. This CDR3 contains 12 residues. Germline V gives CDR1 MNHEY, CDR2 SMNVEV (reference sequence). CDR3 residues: CASKSGTGELFF. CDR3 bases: TGTGCCAGCAAGTCCGGGACCGGGGAGCTGTTTTTT.

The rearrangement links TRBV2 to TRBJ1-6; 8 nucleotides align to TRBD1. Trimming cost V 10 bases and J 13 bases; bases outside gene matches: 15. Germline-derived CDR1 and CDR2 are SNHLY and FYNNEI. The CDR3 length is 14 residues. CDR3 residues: CATIYLGQGSPLHF. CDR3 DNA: TGTGCCACCATCTATCTTGGACAGGGATCCCCCCTCCACTTT.

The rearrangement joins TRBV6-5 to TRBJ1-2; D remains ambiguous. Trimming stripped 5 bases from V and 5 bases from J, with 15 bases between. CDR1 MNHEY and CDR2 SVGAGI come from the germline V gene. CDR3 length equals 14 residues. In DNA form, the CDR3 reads TGTGCCAGCAGTCACACCCTCTCCCCTTATGGCTACACCTTC. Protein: CASSHTLSPYGYTF.

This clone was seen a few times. CDR3: CASSQEGTRNEQFF. As DNA, the CDR3 is TGCGCCAGCAGCCAAGAAGGGACTAGGAATGAGCAGTTCTTC. The V and J genes are TRBV4-1 and TRBJ2-1; the match to TRBD2 covers 8 bases. This CDR3 is 14 amino acids long. The germline CDR1 and CDR2 sequences are MGHRA and YSYEKL. Trimming at V came to 0 bases and at J to 7 bases, leaving 2 bases not matched to a gene.

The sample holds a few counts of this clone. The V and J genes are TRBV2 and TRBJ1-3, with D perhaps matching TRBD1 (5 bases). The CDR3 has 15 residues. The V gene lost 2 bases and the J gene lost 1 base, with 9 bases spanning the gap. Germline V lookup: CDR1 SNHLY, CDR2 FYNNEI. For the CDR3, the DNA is TGTGCCAGCAGTGAAAAACAGGTTTCTGGAAACACCATATATTTT. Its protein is CASSEKQVSGNTIYF.

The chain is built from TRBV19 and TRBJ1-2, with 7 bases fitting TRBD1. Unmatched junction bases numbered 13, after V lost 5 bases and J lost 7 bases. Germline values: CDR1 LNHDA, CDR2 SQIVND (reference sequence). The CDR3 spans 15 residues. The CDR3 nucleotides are TGTGCCAGTAGTTTCGGGACAGCTGAAGTGGGTGGCTACACCTTC. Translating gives CASSFGTAEVGGYTF.

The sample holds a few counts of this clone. CDR3 sequence (DNA): TGTGCCAGCAGCTACAAATCTGGGACAGGGGGCGCGTACGAGCAGTACTTC. This encodes CASSYKSGTGGAYEQYF. The genes are TRBV7-3 and TRBJ2-7; 12 bases line up with TRBD1. CDR1 and CDR2 from the germline V gene are SGHTA and FQGTGA. This CDR3 has 17 amino acids. Trimming took 4 bases from V and 4 from J; bases not matched to a gene: 11.

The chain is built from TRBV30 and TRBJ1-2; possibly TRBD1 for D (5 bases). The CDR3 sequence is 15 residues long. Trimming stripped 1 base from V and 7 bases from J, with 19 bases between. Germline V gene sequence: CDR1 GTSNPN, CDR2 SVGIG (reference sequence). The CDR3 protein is CAWSDRQRRRGGYTF. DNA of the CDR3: TGTGCCTGGAGTGACAGGCAGCGTCGAAGGGGTGGCTACACCTTC.

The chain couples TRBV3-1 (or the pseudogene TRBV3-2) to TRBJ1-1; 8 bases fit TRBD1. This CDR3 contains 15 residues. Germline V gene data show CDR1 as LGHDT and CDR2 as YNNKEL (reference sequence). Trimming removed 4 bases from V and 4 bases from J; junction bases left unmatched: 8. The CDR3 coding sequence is TGTGCCAGCAGCCCACCGACAGGGGAGAGCACTGAAGCTTTCTTT. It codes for CASSPPTGESTEAFF.

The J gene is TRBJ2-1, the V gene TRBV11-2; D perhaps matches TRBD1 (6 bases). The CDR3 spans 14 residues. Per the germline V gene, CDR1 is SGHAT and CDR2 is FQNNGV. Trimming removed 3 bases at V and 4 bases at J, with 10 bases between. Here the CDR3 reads CASSFLQGYNEQFF. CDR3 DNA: TGTGCCAGCAGCTTCTTACAGGGTTACAATGAGCAGTTCTTC.

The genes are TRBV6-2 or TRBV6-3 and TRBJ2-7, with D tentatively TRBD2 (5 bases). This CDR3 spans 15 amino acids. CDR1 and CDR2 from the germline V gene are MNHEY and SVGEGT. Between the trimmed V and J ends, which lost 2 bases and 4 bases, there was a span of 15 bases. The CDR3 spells CASSYPPSGNYEQYF. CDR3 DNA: TGTGCCAGCAGTTACCCCCCCTCCGGGAATTACGAGCAGTACTTC.